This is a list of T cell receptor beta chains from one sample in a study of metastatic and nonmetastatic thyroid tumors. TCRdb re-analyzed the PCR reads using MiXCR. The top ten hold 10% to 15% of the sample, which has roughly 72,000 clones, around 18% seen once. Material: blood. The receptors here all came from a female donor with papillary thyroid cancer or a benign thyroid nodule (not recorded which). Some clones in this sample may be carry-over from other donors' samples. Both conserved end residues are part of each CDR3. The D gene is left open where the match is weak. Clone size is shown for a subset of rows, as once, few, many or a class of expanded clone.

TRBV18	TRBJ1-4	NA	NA	CASSGTGPSNEKLFF	TGTGCCAGCTCCGGAACGGGACCGAGTAATGAAAAACTGTTTTTT
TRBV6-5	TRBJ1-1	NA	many	CASSYTQNTEAFF	TGTGCCAGCAGTTACACCCAGAACACTGAAGCTTTCTTT
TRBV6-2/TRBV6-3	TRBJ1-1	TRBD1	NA	CASSPGTGGDTEAFF	TGTGCCAGCAGTCCCGGGACAGGGGGGGACACTGAAGCTTTCTTT
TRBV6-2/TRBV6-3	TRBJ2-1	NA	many	CASSYPALSMEFF	TGTGCCAGCAGTTACCCGGCACTTTCTATGGAGTTCTTC
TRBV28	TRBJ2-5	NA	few	CASNGPFQETQYF	TGTGCCAGCAACGGGCCTTTCCAAGAGACCCAGTACTTC
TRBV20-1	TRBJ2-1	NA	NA	CSARALERGSYNEQFF	TGCAGTGCTAGAGCCCTGGAGAGAGGGTCCTACAATGAGCAGTTCTTC
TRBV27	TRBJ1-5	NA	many	CASRQGWGNQPQHF	TGTGCCAGCAGACAGGGTTGGGGCAATCAGCCCCAGCATTTT
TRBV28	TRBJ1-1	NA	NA	CASSFRLNTEAFF	TGTGCCAGCAGTTTTAGATTGAACACTGAAGCTTTCTTT
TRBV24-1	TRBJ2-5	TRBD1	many	CATSDWNQGEQETQYF	TGTGCCACCAGTGATTGGAACCAGGGGGAACAAGAGACCCAGTACTTC
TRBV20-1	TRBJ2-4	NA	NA	CSARTQNIHYF	TGCAGTGCTCGGACACAAAACATTCATTACTTC
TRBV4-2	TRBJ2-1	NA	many	CASSPREGNEQFF	TGTGCCAGCAGCCCCCGGGAAGGCAATGAGCAGTTCTTC
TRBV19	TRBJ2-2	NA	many	CASSIEAGSGELFF	TGTGCCAGTAGCATCGAGGCGGGGTCCGGGGAGCTGTTTTTT
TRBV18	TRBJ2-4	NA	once	CASSQQVQNIQYF	TGTGCCAGCTCACAACAGGTTCAAAACATTCAGTACTTC
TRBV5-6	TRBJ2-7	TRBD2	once	CASRAGDGSYEQYF	TGTGCCAGCAGAGCGGGGGACGGGTCCTACGAGCAGTACTTC
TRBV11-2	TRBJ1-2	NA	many	CASSLDGGSGYTF	TGTGCCAGCAGCTTAGATGGGGGCTCTGGCTACACCTTC
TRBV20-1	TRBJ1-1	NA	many	CSGTGPNTEAFF	TGCAGTGGAACCGGGCCCAACACTGAAGCTTTCTTT
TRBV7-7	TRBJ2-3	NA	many	CASSLGLTDTQYF	TGTGCTAGCAGCTTAGGACTCACAGATACGCAGTATTTT